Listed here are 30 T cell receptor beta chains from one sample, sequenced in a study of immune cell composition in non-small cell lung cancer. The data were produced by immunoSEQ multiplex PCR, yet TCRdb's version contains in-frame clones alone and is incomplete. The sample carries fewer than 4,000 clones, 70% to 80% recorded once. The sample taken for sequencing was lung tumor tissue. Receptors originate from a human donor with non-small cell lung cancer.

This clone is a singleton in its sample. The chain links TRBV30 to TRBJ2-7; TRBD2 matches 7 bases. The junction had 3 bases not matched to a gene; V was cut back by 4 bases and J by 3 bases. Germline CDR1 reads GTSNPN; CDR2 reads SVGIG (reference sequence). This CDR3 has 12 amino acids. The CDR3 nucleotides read TGTGCCTGGACTAGCGGAGGCTACGAGCAGTACTTC. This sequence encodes CAWTSGGYEQYF.

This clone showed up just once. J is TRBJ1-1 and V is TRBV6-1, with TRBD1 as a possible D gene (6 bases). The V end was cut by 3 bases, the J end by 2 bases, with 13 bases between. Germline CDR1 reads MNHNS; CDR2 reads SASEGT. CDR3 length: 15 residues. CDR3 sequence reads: CASSDYRVRNTEAFF. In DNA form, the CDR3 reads TGTGCCAGCAGTGACTACAGGGTCAGAAACACTGAAGCTTTCTTT.

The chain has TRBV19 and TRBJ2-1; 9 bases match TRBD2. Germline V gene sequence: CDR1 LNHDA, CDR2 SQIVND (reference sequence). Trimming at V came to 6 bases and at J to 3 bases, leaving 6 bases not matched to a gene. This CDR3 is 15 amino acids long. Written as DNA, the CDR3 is TGTGCCAGTAGCATGACTAGCGGAGACTACAATGAGCAGTTCTTC. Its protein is CASSMTSGDYNEQFF.

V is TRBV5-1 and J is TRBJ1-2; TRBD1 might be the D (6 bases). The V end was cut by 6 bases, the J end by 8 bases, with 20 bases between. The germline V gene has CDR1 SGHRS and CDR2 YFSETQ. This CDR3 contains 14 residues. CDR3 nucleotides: TGCGCCAGCACCCCGACAGGAGCCATCCAGGGCTACACCTTC. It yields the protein CASTPTGAIQGYTF.

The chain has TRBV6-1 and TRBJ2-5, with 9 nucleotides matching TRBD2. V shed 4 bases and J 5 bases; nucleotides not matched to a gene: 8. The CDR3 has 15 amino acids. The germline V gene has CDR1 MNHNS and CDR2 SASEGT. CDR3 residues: CASSASGNGMETQYF. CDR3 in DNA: TGTGCCAGCAGTGCTAGCGGGAACGGCATGGAGACCCAGTACTTC.

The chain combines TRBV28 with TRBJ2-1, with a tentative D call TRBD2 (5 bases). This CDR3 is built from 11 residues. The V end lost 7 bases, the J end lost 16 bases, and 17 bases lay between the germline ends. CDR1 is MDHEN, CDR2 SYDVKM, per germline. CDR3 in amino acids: CASTLRERPFF. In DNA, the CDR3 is TGTGCCAGCACCCTACGGGAAAGACCATTCTTC.

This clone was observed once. This CDR3 is CASNRGQGIDKQYF. CDR3 in DNA: TGCGCCAGCAATAGGGGACAGGGCATTGACAAGCAGTACTTC. The chain has TRBV5-1 and TRBJ2-7; 9 bases are shared with TRBD1. V dropped 6 bases and J dropped 8; count of bases not matched to a gene: 12. The CDR3 runs 14 residues. Germline CDR1 SGHRS, CDR2 YFSETQ.

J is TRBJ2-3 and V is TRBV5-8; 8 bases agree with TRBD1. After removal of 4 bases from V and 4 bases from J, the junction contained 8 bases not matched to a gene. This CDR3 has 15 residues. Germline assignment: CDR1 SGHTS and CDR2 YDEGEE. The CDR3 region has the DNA TGTGCCAGCAGCGACCAGGGGGCTGGGGCAGATACGCAGTATTTT. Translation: CASSDQGAGADTQYF.

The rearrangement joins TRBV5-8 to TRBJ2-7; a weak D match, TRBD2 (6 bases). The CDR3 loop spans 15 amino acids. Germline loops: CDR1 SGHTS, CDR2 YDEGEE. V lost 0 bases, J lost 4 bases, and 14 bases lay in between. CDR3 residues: CASSLASVLAYEQYF. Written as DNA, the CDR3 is TGTGCCAGCAGCTTGGCCAGCGTCCTAGCGTACGAGCAGTACTTC.

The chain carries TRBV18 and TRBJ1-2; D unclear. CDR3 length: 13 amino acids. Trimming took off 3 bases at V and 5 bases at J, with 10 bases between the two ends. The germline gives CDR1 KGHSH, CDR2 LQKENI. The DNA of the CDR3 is TGTGCCAGCTCACCTGAGACGACTTATGGCTACACCTTC. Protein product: CASSPETTYGYTF.

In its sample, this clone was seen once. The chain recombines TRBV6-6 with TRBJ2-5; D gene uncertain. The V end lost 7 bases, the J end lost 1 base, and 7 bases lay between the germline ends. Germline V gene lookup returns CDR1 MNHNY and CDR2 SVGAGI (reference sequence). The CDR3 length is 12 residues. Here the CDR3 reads CASTWSQETQYF. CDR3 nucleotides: TGTGCCAGCACCTGGAGCCAAGAGACCCAGTACTTC.

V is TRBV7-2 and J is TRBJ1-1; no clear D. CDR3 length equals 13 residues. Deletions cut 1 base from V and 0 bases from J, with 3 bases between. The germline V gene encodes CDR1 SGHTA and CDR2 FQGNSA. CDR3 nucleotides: TGTGCCAGCAGCTTAGATATGAACACTGAAGCTTTCTTT. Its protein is CASSLDMNTEAFF.

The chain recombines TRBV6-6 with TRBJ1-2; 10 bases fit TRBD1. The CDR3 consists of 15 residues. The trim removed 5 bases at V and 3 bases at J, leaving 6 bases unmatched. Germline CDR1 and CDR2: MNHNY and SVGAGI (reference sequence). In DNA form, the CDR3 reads TGTGCCAGCAGTCTGACAGGGGGCACCCACTATGGCTACACCTTC. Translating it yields CASSLTGGTHYGYTF.

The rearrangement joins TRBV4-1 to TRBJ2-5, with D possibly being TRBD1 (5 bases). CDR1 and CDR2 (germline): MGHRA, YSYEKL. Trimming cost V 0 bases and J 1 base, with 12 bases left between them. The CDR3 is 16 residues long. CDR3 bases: TGCGCCAGCAGCCAAGACCCAGGGTACTCCCAAGAGACCCAGTACTTC. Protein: CASSQDPGYSQETQYF.

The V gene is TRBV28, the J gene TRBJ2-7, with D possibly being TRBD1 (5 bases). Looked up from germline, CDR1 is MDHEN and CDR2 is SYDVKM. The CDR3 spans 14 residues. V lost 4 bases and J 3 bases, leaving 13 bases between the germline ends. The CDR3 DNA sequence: TGTGCCAGCAGTTCCCCGGGTACAGGCTACGAGCAGTACTTC. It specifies CASSSPGTGYEQYF.

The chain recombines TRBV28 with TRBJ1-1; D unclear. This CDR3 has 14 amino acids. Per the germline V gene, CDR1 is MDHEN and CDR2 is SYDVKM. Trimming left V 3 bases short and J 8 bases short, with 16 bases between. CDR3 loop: CASSLTTARSEAFF. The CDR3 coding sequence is TGTGCCAGCAGTTTGACGACTGCTCGTAGCGAAGCTTTCTTT.

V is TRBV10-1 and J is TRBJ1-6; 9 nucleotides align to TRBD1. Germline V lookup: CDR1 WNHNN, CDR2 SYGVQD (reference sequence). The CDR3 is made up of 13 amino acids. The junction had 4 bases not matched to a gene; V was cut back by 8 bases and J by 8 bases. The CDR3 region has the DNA TGCGCCAGCTCTTGGGACAGGGATTCACCCCTCCACTTT. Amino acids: CASSWDRDSPLHF.

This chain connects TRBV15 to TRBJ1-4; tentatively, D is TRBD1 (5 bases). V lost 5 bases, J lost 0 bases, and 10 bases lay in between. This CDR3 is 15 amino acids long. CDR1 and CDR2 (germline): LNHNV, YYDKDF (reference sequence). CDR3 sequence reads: CATSGGIATNEKLFF. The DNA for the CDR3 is TGTGCCACCAGCGGGGGGATTGCAACTAATGAAAAACTGTTTTTT.

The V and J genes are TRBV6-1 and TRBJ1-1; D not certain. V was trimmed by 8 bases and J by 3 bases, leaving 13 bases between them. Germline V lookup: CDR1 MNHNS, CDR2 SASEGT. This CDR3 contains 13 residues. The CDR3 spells CASGYNRDTEAFF. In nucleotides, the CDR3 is TGTGCCAGCGGATACAATCGGGACACTGAAGCTTTCTTT.

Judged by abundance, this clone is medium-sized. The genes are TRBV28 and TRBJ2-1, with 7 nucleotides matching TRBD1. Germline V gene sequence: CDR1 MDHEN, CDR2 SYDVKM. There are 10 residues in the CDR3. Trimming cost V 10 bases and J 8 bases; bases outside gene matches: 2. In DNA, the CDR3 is TGTGCCACCCAGGGGGATGAGCAGTTCTTC. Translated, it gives CATQGDEQFF. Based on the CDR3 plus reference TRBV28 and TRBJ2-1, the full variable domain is DVKVTQSSRYLVKRTGEKVFLECVQDMDHENMFWYRQDPGLGLRLIYFSYDVKMKEKGDIPEGYSVSREKKERFSLILESASTNQTSMYLCATQGDEQFFGPGTRLTVL.

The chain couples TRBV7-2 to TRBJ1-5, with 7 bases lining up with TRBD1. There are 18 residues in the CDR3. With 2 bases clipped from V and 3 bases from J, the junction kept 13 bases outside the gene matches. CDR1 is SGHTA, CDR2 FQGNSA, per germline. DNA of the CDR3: TGTGCCAGCAGCTTATTGGCCCACGAACAGGGGTTCAATCAGCCCCAGCATTTT. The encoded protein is CASSLLAHEQGFNQPQHF. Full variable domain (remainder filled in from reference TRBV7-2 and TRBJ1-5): GAGVSQSPSNKVTEKGKDVELRCDPISGHTALYWYRQSLGQGLEFLIYFQGNSAPDKSGLPSDRFSAERTGGSVSTLTIQRTQQEDSAVYLCASSLLAHEQGFNQPQHFGDGTRLSIL.

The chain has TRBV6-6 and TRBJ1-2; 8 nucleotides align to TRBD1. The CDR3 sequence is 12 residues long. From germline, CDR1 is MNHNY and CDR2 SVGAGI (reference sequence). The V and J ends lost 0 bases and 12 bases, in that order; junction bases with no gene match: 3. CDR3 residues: CASSYSRGHDTF. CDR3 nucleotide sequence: TGTGCCAGCAGTTACTCCAGGGGGCATGACACCTTC.

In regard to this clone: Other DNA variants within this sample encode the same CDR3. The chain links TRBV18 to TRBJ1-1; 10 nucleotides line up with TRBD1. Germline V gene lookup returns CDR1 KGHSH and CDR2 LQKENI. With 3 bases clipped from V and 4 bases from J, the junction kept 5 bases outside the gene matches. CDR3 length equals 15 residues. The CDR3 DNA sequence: TGTGCCAGCTCACCGGAGACAGGGGGCGGCACTGAAGCTTTCTTT. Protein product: CASSPETGGGTEAFF.

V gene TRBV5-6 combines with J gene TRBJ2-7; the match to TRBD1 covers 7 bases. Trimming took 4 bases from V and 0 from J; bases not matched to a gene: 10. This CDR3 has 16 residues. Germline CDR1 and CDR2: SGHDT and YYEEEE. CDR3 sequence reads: CASSVKRDSFSYEQYF. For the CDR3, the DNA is TGTGCCAGCAGCGTCAAGAGGGACAGCTTCTCCTACGAGCAGTACTTC.

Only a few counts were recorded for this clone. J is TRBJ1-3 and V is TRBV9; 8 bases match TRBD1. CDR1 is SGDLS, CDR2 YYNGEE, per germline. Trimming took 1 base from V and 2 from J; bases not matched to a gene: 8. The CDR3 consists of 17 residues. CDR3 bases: TGTGCCAGCAGCGTAATGGCAGGACAGGGCCCTGGAAACACCATATATTTT. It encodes CASSVMAGQGPGNTIYF.

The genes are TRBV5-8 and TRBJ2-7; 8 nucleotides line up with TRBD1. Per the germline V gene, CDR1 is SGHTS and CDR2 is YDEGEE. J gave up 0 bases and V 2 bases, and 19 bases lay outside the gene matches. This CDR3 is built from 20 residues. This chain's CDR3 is CASSFTDYNFGTGASYEQYF. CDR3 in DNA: TGTGCCAGCAGCTTTACGGATTATAACTTTGGGACAGGAGCCTCCTACGAGCAGTACTTC.

DNA for the CDR3: TGTGCCAGCAGCCTGAAGATCGAGGTCAATGAGCAGTTCTTC. Protein sequence: CASSLKIEVNEQFF. This chain uses TRBV6-5 with TRBJ2-1; D remains ambiguous. The length of the CDR3 is 14 residues. Germline lookup yields CDR1 MNHEY and CDR2 SVGAGI. Trimming stripped 6 bases from V and 6 bases from J, with 15 bases between.

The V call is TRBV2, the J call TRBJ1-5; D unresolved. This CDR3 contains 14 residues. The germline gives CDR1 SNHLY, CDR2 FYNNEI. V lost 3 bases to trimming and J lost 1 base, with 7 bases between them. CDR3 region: CASSERASNQPQHF. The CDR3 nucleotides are TGTGCCAGCAGTGAGAGGGCAAGCAATCAGCCCCAGCATTTT. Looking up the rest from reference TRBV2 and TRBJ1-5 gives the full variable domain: EPEVTQTPSHQVTQMGQEVILRCVPISNHLYFYWYRQILGQKVEFLVSFYNNEISEKSEIFDDQFSVERPDGSNFTLKIRSTKLEDSAMYFCASSERASNQPQHFGDGTRLSIL.

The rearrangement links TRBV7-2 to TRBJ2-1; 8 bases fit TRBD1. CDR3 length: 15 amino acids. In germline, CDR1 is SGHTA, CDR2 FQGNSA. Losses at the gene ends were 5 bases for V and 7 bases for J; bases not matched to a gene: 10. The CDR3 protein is CASSPSGQVRNEQFF. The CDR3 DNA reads TGTGCCAGCAGCCCCTCGGGACAGGTCCGGAATGAGCAGTTCTTC. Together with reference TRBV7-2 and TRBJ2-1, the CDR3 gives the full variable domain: GAGVSQSPSNKVTEKGKDVELRCDPISGHTALYWYRQSLGQGLEFLIYFQGNSAPDKSGLPSDRFSAERTGGSVSTLTIQRTQQEDSAVYLCASSPSGQVRNEQFFGPGTRLTVL.

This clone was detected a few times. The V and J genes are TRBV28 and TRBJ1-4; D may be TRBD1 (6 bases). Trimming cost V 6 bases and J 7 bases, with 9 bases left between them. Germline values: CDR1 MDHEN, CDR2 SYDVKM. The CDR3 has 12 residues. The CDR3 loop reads CASRTGSEKLFF. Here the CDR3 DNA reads TGTGCCAGCAGAACAGGGAGTGAAAAACTGTTTTTT.